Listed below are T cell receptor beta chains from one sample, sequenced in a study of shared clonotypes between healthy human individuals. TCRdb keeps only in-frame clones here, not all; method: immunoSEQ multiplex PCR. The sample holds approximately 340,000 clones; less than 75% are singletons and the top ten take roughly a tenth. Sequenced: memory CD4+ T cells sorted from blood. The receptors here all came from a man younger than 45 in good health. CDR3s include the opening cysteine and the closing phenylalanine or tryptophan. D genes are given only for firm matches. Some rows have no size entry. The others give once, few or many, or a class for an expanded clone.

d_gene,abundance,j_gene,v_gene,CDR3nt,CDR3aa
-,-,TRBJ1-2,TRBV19,TGTGCCAGTAGTGTACAGGGAGGTTCGAGCTACACCTTC,CASSVQGGSSYTF
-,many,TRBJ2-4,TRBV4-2,TGTGCCAGCAGCCAAGATTGGGACGGGGATAACATTCAGTACTTC,CASSQDWDGDNIQYF
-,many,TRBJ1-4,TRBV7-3,TGTGCCAGCAGCCCGAGGGTGGAAAAACTGTTTTTT,CASSPRVEKLFF
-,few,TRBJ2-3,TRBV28,TGTGCCAGCAGCCGCCGTAGCGGAGGGGGGGCAGATACGCAGTATTTT,CASSRRSGGGADTQYF
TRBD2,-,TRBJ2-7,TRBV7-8,TGTGCCAGCAGCTTAGACGGGACTAGCGGGACCTCCTACGAGCAGTACTTC,CASSLDGTSGTSYEQYF
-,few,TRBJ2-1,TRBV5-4,TGTGCCAGCAGCTCAGATTACGGTGAGCAGTTCTTC,CASSSDYGEQFF
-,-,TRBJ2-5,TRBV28,TGTGCCAGCAGTCTACTACAAGAGACCCAGTACTTC,CASSLLQETQYF
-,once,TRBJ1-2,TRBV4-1,TGCGCCAGCAGCCCCTTACTAGTGGGGGGTCGGAACTTTGGCTACACCTTC,CASSPLLVGGRNFGYTF
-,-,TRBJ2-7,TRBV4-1,TGCGCCAGCAGCCAAGCAGCACTAGGACCCATCTACGAGCAGTACTTC,CASSQAALGPIYEQYF
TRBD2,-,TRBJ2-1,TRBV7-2,TGTGCCAGCAGCCTCATTTGGGGGGGTGGAAATGAGCAGTTCTTC,CASSLIWGGGNEQFF
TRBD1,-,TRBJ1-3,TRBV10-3,TGTGCCATCAGGGACCCGACAGGGGAATCAGGAAACACCATATATTTT,CAIRDPTGESGNTIYF
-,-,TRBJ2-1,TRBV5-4,TGTACCAGCAGCTTGGCCCGCAGTGAGCAGTTCTTC,CTSSLARSEQFF
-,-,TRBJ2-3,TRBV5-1,TGCGCCAGCAGCTTAAATCTCCCGACTAACACAGATACGCAGTATTTT,CASSLNLPTNTDTQYF
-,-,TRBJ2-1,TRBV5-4,TGTGCCAGCAGCTTGTTGGTGAATGAGCAGTTCTTC,CASSLLVNEQFF
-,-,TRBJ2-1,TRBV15,TGTGCCACCAGCAGAGATGCCGTCAATGAGCAGTTCTTC,CATSRDAVNEQFF
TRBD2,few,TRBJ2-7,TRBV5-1,TGCGCCAGCAGCGTCGCGGGAGTCCGCTACGAGCAGTACTTC,CASSVAGVRYEQYF
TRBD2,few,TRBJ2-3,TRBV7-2,TGTGCCAGCAGCCCCTTTTTAGCGGGAGCCCTGGCAGATACGCAGTATTTT,CASSPFLAGALADTQYF
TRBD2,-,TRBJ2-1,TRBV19,TGTGCCAGTAGTTTTCTAGCGGGAGCTTACAATGAGCAGTTCTTC,CASSFLAGAYNEQFF
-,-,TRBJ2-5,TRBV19,TGTGCCAGTAGCGCCGGCGGGTTTGGGACCCAGTACTTC,CASSAGGFGTQYF
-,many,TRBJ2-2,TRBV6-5,TGTGCCAGCAATCCGGGCGGGTATACCGGGGAGCTGTTTTTT,CASNPGGYTGELFF
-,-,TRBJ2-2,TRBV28,TGTGCCAGCAGTTTAAGGTTTAAATCCGGGGAGCTGTTTTTT,CASSLRFKSGELFF
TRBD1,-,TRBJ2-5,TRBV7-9,TGTGCCAGCAGCTTAGCGCCTGGACAGGGATGGGGAGAGACCCAGTACTTC,CASSLAPGQGWGETQYF
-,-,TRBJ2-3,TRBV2,TGTGCCAGCACTCCCTACAGGGCAGATACGCAGTATTTT,CASTPYRADTQYF
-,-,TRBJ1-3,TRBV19,TGTGCCAGTAGTCGCCGGGTTGGAAACACCATATATTTT,CASSRRVGNTIYF
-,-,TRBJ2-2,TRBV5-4,TGTGCCAGCAGTGAGGCACAGGGAATTTCCGGGGAGCTGTTTTTT,CASSEAQGISGELFF
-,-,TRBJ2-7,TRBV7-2,TGTGCCAGCAGCTCTTGGGGCTCCCCCTCCTACGAGCAGTACTTC,CASSSWGSPSYEQYF
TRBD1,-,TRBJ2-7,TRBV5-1,TGCGCCAGCAGCTTCCCGGGACAGGGGGCGAAGGAGCAGTACTTC,CASSFPGQGAKEQYF